This T cell receptor beta chain was captured in a study of blood T cells in healthy people across ages. For the second PCR, which ran for roughly 7 to 11 cycles, a sample-barcoded 5' primer and a J-beta primer mix were used. TCRdb reanalysed the 5' RACE reads using MiXCR and keeps one entry per CDR3 protein. Of 550,000 to 750,000 distinct CDR3 sequences in the sample, roughly 21% were seen once. V shed 3 bases and J shed 3 bases, with 5 bases lying between them. CDR3 size: 12 residues. CDR1 and CDR2 from the germline V gene are DFQATT and SNEGSKA (reference sequence). Total RNA extraction produced at least 5 micrograms (per sample) for the study.

This TCR came from a man in his 70s in good health. The source material was blood. The V call is TRBV20-1, the J call TRBJ2-2, with D hard to call. CDR3 DNA: TGCAGTGCTAGGGCTGACACCGGGGAGCTGTTTTTT. This encodes CSARADTGELFF.